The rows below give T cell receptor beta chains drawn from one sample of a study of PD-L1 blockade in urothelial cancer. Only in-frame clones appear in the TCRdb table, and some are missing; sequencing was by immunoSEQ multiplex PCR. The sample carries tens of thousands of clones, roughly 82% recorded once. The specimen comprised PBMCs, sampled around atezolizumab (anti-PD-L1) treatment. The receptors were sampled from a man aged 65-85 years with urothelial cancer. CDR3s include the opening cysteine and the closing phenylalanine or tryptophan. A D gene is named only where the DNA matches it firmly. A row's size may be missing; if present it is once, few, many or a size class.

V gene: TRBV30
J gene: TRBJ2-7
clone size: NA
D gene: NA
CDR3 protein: CAWSRGYEQYF
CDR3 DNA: TGTGCCTGGAGTCGGGGCTACGAGCAGTACTTC

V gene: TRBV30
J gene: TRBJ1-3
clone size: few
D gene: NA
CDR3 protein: CACPQGSGNTIYF
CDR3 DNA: TGTGCCTGTCCACAGGGATCTGGAAACACCATATATTTT

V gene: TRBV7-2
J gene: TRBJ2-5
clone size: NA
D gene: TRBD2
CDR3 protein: CASSLPAGLETQYF
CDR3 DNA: TGTGCCAGCAGCTTACCAGCGGGGCTAGAGACCCAGTACTTC

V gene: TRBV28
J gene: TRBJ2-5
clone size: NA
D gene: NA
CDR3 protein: CASTSEETQYF
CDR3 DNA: TGTGCCAGCACTTCGGAGGAGACCCAGTACTTC

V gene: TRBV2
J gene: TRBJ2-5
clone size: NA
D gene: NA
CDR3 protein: CASRGLQETQYF
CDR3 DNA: TGTGCCAGCAGGGGCCTCCAAGAGACCCAGTACTTC

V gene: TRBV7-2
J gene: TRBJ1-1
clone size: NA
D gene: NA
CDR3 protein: CASSFRDLSTEAFF
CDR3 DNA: TGTGCCAGCAGCTTCCGGGATTTGAGCACTGAAGCTTTCTTT

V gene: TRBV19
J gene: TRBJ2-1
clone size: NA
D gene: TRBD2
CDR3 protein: CASSPTGGVLNEQFF
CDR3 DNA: TGTGCCAGTAGCCCAACGGGGGGGGTTTTGAATGAGCAGTTCTTC

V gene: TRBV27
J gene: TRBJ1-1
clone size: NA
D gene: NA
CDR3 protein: CASSLSYPGTEAFF
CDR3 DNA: TGTGCCAGCAGTTTAAGTTACCCAGGAACTGAAGCTTTCTTT

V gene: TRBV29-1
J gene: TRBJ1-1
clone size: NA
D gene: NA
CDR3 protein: CSGALNTEAFF
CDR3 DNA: TGCAGCGGGGCCCTGAACACTGAAGCTTTCTTT

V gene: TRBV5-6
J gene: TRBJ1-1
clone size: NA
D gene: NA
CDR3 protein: CASFGHPGVSTEAFF
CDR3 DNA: TGTGCCAGCTTCGGCCATCCGGGGGTCAGCACTGAAGCTTTCTTT

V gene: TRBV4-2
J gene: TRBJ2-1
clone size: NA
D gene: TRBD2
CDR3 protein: CASSQRLAGPNEQFF
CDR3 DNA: TGTGCCAGCAGCCAAAGACTAGCGGGGCCAAATGAGCAGTTCTTC

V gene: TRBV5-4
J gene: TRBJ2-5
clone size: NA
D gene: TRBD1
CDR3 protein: CASSLLGQGERKETQYF
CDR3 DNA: TGTGCCAGCAGCTTATTAGGACAGGGGGAAAGGAAAGAGACCCAGTACTTC

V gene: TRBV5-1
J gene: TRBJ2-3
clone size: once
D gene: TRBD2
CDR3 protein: CASSRTSVSTDTQYF
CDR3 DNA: TGCGCCAGCAGCAGGACTAGCGTAAGCACAGATACGCAGTATTTT

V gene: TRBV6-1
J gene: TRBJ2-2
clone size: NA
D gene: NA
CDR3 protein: CASSGQTSRRTGELFF
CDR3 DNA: TGTGCCAGCAGTGGCCAGACTTCAAGGCGCACCGGGGAGCTGTTTTTT

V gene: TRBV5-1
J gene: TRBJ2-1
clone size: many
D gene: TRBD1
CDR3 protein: CASSPLGDRYNEQFF
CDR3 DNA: TGCGCCAGCAGCCCGCTGGGGGACAGGTATAATGAGCAGTTCTTC

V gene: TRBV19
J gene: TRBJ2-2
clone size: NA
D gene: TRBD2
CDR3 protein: CASRKERGGLANTGELFF
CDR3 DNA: TGTGCCAGTAGGAAGGAGCGGGGGGGCCTGGCGAACACCGGGGAGCTGTTTTTT

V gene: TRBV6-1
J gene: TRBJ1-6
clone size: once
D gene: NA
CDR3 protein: CASMRVWDNSPLHF
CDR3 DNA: TGTGCCAGCATGAGGGTATGGGATAATTCACCCCTCCACTTT

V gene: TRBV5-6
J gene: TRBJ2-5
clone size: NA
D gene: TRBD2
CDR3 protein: CAASGGREETQYF
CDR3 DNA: TGTGCCGCATCTGGCGGGAGAGAGGAGACCCAGTACTTC

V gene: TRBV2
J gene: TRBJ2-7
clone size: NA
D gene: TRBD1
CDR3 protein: CASRRTGGVNEQYF
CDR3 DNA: TGTGCCAGCAGAAGGACAGGGGGGGTCAACGAGCAGTACTTC

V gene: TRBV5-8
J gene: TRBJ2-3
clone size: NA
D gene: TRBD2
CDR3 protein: CASSLYRSGRSTDTQYF
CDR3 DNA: TGTGCCAGCAGCTTGTATAGAAGCGGGAGGAGCACAGATACGCAGTATTTT

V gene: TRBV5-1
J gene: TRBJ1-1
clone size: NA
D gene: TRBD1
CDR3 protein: CASSLAGTDNTEAFF
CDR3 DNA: TGCGCCAGCAGCTTGGCCGGGACAGACAACACTGAAGCTTTCTTT

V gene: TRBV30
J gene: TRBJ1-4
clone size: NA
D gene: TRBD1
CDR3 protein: CAWRGTGIEKLFF
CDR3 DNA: TGTGCCTGGAGGGGGACAGGGATTGAAAAACTGTTTTTT

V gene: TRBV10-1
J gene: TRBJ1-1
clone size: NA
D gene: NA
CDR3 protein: CASSETPSGVPEGAEAFF
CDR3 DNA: TGCGCCAGCAGTGAGACCCCTTCAGGGGTCCCCGAGGGGGCTGAAGCTTTCTTT

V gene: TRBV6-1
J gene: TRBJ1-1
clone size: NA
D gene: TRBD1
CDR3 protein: CASTPAGTVTEAFF
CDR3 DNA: TGTGCCAGCACCCCAGCCGGGACAGTCACTGAAGCTTTCTTT

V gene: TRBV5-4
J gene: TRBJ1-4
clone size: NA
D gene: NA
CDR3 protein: CASSSDGGLNEKLFF
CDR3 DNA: TGTGCCAGCAGCTCGGATGGGGGCCTTAATGAAAAACTGTTTTTT

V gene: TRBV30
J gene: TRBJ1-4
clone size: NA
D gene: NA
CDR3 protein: CAWSGSVHEKLFF
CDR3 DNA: TGTGCCTGGAGTGGTAGTGTTCATGAAAAACTGTTTTTT

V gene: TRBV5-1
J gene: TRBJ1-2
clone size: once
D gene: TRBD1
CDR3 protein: CASSKIDRAAHGYTF
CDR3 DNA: TGCGCCAGCAGCAAAATTGACAGGGCTGCGCACGGCTACACCTTC